This is a list of T cell receptor beta chains from one sample in a study of T-cell memory formation after mild COVID-19. TCRdb reprocessed the 5' RACE reads via MiXCR and lists one record per CDR3 protein. The data show under 250,000 distinct CDR3 sequences, 15% seen once. The sample taken for sequencing was PBMCs or a T cell subset sorted from them (not recorded which). These receptor sequences come from an adult woman who had mild COVID-19 (a few samples of this study predate the infection). Cell type and time point are not known. The CDR3 runs from the conserved cysteine through the conserved F or W. The D gene is left open where the match is weak. Size tells how often a clone was seen (once, few, many) or the class of an expanded clone, and some rows leave it out.

.,many,TRBV3-1,TRBJ1-1,14,CASSTHGGVTEAFF,TGTGCCAGCAGCACACATGGCGGGGTCACTGAAGCTTTCTTT
.,.,TRBV6-1,TRBJ1-2,13,CASTNHPGNGYTF,TGTGCCAGCACCAACCATCCAGGGAATGGCTACACCTTC
.,.,TRBV20-1,TRBJ2-5,12,CSAIEIGETQYF,TGCAGTGCTATTGAGATTGGGGAGACCCAGTACTTC
.,.,TRBV10-3,TRBJ2-2,11,CAIKRAGELFF,TGTGCCATCAAAAGGGCGGGGGAGCTGTTTTTT
TRBD1,.,TRBV15,TRBJ1-6,19,CATSRRTGGFKSYNSPLHF,TGTGCCACCAGCCGGAGGACAGGGGGATTCAAATCCTATAATTCACCCCTCCACTTT
.,.,TRBV6-6,TRBJ1-5,12,CASGPENQPQHF,TGTGCCAGCGGACCAGAGAATCAGCCCCAGCATTTT
.,many,TRBV29-1,TRBJ1-4,12,CSVGSGVEKLFF,TGCAGCGTTGGTTCAGGGGTTGAAAAACTGTTTTTT
.,few,TRBV6-2/TRBV6-3,TRBJ2-7,14,CASSNPVDSYEQYF,TGTGCCAGCAGTAACCCAGTAGACTCCTACGAGCAGTACTTC
.,.,TRBV9,TRBJ2-1,16,CASSASRASVYNEQFF,TGTGCCAGCAGCGCATCCCGGGCTAGCGTATACAATGAGCAGTTCTTC
.,few,TRBV6-4,TRBJ1-1,16,CASSDRQRYWNTEAFF,TGTGCCAGCAGTGACAGGCAGCGGTATTGGAACACTGAAGCTTTCTTT
TRBD1,few,TRBV10-3,TRBJ1-1,14,CAISEGQGTTEAFF,TGTGCCATCAGTGAGGGACAGGGGACCACTGAAGCTTTCTTT
TRBD1,.,TRBV20-1,TRBJ2-7,14,CSASTGTGDYEQYF,TGCAGTGCCAGTACCGGGACAGGAGATTACGAGCAGTACTTC
.,.,TRBV5-5,TRBJ2-5,19,CASSLAQGKWPTPRETQYF,TGTGCCAGCAGCTTGGCCCAGGGAAAATGGCCTACCCCCCGGGAGACCCAGTACTTC
.,many,TRBV20-1,TRBJ1-1,14,CSASRGGSGTEAFF,TGCAGTGCTAGTCGAGGGGGGTCAGGGACTGAAGCTTTCTTT
.,few,TRBV18,TRBJ2-7,15,CASSTPAHRDGEQYF,TGTGCCAGCTCAACCCCGGCCCACAGGGATGGCGAGCAGTACTTC
.,.,TRBV30,TRBJ1-1,13,CAWSVWGRTEAFF,TGTGCCTGGAGTGTATGGGGACGCACTGAAGCTTTCTTT
.,.,TRBV12-5,TRBJ2-6,18,CASGLVRGYGAGANVLTF,TGTGCTAGTGGTTTGGTACGGGGGTACGGGGCTGGGGCCAACGTCCTGACTTTC
.,few,TRBV7-3,TRBJ2-1,15,CASSLSRGRYNEQFF,TGTGCCAGCAGCTTAAGTCGGGGACGGTACAATGAGCAGTTCTTC
.,.,TRBV20-1,TRBJ1-5,16,CSAVEGGRYSNQPQHF,TGCAGTGCGGTAGAAGGGGGGCGTTATAGCAATCAGCCCCAGCATTTT
.,.,TRBV2,TRBJ2-7,14,CASTPGTASYEQYF,TGTGCCAGCACGCCCGGGACGGCGTCCTACGAGCAGTACTTC
.,few,TRBV5-1,TRBJ1-2,15,CASSPTSTATGGYTF,TGCGCCAGCAGCCCGACGTCCACAGCGACGGGGGGCTACACCTTC
.,.,TRBV5-1,TRBJ1-1,13,CASRDIPNTEAFF,TGCGCCAGCAGGGACATACCGAACACTGAAGCTTTCTTT
TRBD1,many,TRBV6-5,TRBJ2-7,11,CAAGQGYEQYF,TGTGCGGCGGGACAGGGTTACGAGCAGTACTTC
.,many,TRBV6-2/TRBV6-3,TRBJ1-1,15,CASSYRWQANTEAFF,TGTGCCAGCAGTTACCGGTGGCAGGCAAACACTGAAGCTTTCTTT
TRBD2,.,TRBV28,TRBJ2-7,16,CASSLNGGRAGYEQYF,TGTGCCAGCAGCCTCAACGGCGGGAGGGCCGGCTACGAGCAGTACTTC
.,.,TRBV29-1,TRBJ1-1,13,CSALDSLNTEAFF,TGCAGCGCCCTGGACAGTCTGAACACTGAAGCTTTCTTT
TRBD1,few,TRBV29-1,TRBJ1-2,13,CSVEAFDRVGYTF,TGCAGCGTTGAAGCTTTCGACAGGGTCGGCTACACCTTC
.,few,TRBV29-1,TRBJ1-2,15,CSVEDRGGTNYGYTF,TGCAGCGTTGAAGATCGGGGGGGGACGAACTATGGCTACACCTTC
TRBD2,few,TRBV7-6,TRBJ2-3,16,CASSVAGGLNTDTQYF,TGTGCCAGCAGCGTCGCGGGGGGTCTTAACACAGATACGCAGTATTTT
.,few,TRBV20-1,TRBJ1-6,13,CSARVSAGSPLHF,TGCAGTGCCAGAGTGTCAGCGGGTTCACCCCTCCACTTT
.,few,TRBV9,TRBJ2-1,16,CASSVWVGSSYNEQFF,TGTGCCAGCAGCGTATGGGTCGGGAGCTCCTACAATGAGCAGTTCTTC
.,few,TRBV25-1,TRBJ2-6,12,CASSAQGNVLTF,TGTGCCAGCAGTGCCCAGGGTAACGTCCTGACTTTC
.,few,TRBV18,TRBJ2-7,12,CAGQSEAGEQYF,TGTGCCGGCCAAAGCGAGGCCGGCGAGCAGTACTTC
.,.,TRBV20-1,TRBJ2-1,14,CSAPQISGTNEQFF,TGCAGTGCCCCCCAAATTAGCGGAACCAATGAGCAGTTCTTC
.,few,TRBV25-1,TRBJ2-1,15,CASRVGGSSYNEQFF,TGTGCCAGCAGAGTGGGAGGTAGCTCCTACAATGAGCAGTTCTTC
.,few,TRBV19,TRBJ2-1,15,CASMQGLSSYNEQFF,TGTGCCAGTATGCAGGGACTCAGCTCCTACAATGAGCAGTTCTTC
.,few,TRBV3-1,TRBJ2-5,15,CASSQGSGMKETQYF,TGTGCCAGCAGCCAGGGTTCAGGGATGAAAGAGACCCAGTACTTC
.,few,TRBV6-6,TRBJ2-3,16,CASSTIGTTSTDTQYF,TGTGCCAGCAGTACCATCGGGACCACTAGCACAGATACGCAGTATTTT
.,.,TRBV18,TRBJ2-3,16,CASSPPGGVSTDTQYF,TGTGCCAGCTCACCACCCGGGGGTGTTAGCACAGATACGCAGTATTTT
.,many,TRBV7-9,TRBJ2-7,13,CASSLDGPYEQYF,TGTGCCAGCAGCTTAGACGGGCCCTACGAGCAGTACTTC
TRBD2,many,TRBV4-1,TRBJ2-1,17,CASSQARRGAGYNEQFF,TGCGCCAGCAGCCAAGCTCGGCGGGGGGCCGGCTACAATGAGCAGTTCTTC